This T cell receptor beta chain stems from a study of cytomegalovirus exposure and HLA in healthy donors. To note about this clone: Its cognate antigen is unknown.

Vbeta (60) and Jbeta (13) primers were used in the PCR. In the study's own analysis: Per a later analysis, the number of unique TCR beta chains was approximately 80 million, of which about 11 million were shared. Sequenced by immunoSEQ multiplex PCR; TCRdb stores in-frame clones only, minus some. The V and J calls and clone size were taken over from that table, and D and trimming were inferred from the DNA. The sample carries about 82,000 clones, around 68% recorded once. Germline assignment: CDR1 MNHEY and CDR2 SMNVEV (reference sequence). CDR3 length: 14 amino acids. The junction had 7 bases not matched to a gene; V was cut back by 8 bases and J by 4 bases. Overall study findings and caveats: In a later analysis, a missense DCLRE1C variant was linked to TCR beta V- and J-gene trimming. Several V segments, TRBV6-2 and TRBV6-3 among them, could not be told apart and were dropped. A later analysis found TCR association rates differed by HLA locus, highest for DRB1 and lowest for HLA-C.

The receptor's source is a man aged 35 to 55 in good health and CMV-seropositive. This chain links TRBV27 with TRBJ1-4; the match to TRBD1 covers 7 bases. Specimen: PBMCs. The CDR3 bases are TGTGCCAGCGGGGACAGTTGGATTAATGAAAAACTGTTTTTT. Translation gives CASGDSWINEKLFF.